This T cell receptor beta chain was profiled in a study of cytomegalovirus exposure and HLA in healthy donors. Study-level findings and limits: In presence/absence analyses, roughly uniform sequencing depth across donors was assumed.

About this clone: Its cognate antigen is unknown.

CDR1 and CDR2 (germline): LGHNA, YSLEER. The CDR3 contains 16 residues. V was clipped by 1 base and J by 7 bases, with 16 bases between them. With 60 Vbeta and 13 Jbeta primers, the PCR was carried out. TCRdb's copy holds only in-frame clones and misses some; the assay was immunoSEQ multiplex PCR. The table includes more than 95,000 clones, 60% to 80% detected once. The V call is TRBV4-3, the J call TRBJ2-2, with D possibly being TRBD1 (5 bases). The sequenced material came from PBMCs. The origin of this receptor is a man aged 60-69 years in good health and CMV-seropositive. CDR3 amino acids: CASSQVKGARGGELFF. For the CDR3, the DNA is TGCGCCAGCAGCCAAGTTAAAGGGGCCCGAGGCGGGGAGCTGTTTTTT.